This T cell receptor beta chain was captured by sequencing in a study of shared clonotypes between healthy human individuals. Remarks on this clone: The antigen is not known.

A deep-level run was used for the assay. Each replicate PCR on the sorted subsets used about 220 ng DNA (about 30,000 T cell genomes). Measured with immunoSEQ multiplex PCR; TCRdb has only the in-frame clones, and not every one. The profile shows 2 million or so clones, about 95% of them singletons. Terminally differentiated effector memory CD45RA+ cells were excluded by CCR7 positive selection of CD45RO-negative cells. Study-wide points: The diversity represented, both genetic and in exposure history, was limited by few donors. Larger estimated richness was generally seen in naive subsets than in memory subsets.

V gave up 5 bases and J gave up 4 bases; unmatched junction bases: 7. The germline V gene has CDR1 SQVTM and CDR2 ANQGSEA. This CDR3 comprises 14 residues. This clonotype was obtained from a man aged 18-30 years in good health. The chain carries TRBV29-1 and TRBJ2-7; TRBD1 aligns across 11 bases. The material sequenced was naive CD8+ T cells sorted from blood. The CDR3 is CSVRDRGESYEQYF. In DNA, the CDR3 is TGCAGCGTTCGGGACAGGGGGGAATCTTACGAGCAGTACTTC.